Sequencing of this TCR beta chain was carried out in a study of blood T cell repertoires in COVID-19 (dated by TCRdb to 2018 to 2021). With regard to the full study: Collaborator samples came from the United States, Italy and Spain and covered acute and convalescent phases of COVID-19. The material from the prospective study consisted of cDNA or gDNA derived from T cells, B-cell-depleted T cells, or PBMCs. Nearly every sample came with metadata listing a de-identified subject ID, COVID-19 status, age in years and sex. Where available, HLA class I and class II types were obtained from metadata supplied by the sample provider rather than from assay-based typing. The repertoires were released in a freely available public database intended as a resource for research on the immune response to SARS-CoV-2. The dataset comprised deeply sampled blood TCRbeta repertoires from subjects exposed to, actively infected with, or recovered from COVID-19. Samples were obtained from the ongoing ImmuneRACE study (first 160 participants) and from 1,000 to 1,500 subjects provided by 6 global collaborators.

What the study reported, not specific to this receptor: How much clinical and demographic metadata was included differed by source and by participant, and the metadata was provided uncurated.

Unmatched junction bases come to 2, with V trimmed by 1 base and J by 8 bases. CDR1 and CDR2, per the germline V gene, are SGHAT and FQNNGV. The CDR3 starts with the cysteine, ends with the phenylalanine, and has 15 residues. Only the CDR3 DNA is retained, 45 bases long and in frame from the first base. Notes on this clone: No cognate antigen has been identified for it. Base qualities are not recorded, but no much larger clone differs from it by a single base.

TCRbeta CDR3 regions were amplified from genomic DNA using the immunoSEQ Assay, a bias-controlled multiplex PCR. The authors' pipeline ran thus. Nucleated cell counts per sample were estimated from amplification of reference gene primers within the assay. To quantify the absolute abundance of each unique TCRbeta CDR3 rearrangement, sequence reads were collapsed and filtered. For each sample, productive Simpson clonality was calculated by taking the square root of Simpson's diversity index across productive rearrangements. Held by TCRdb, this immuneACCESS table contains in-frame sequences only and omits some clones. Under half of the omission traces to an unresolved V gene where checked; the cause of the rest is unknown. V and J calls and clone size come straight from that table; D and trimming were deduced from the DNA. The sample table lists about 180,000 clones, approximately 90% of them with a count of one. Clones ranked in the top ten supply 12% of the sample.

One collaborating source in Seattle enrolled patients while the patients were actively infected and followed the patients over time throughout the course of disease. Whole blood was collected in K2EDTA tubes by collaborating institutions according to the institutions' own protocols. For TCRbeta analysis, collaborator samples were shipped as frozen whole blood, as isolated PBMCs, or as DNA extracted from either sample type. The specimen sequenced was peripheral blood. In this chain, TRBV11-2 is recombined with TRBJ2-1; TRBD2 agrees with 13 junctional bases. The receptor's source is an older woman with COVID-19, enrolled during active disease. The DNA sequence is given as TGTGCCAGCAGCTTAGTCGGACTAGCGGGAGATGAGCAGTTCTTC. It translates to CASSLVGLAGDEQFF.